This T cell receptor beta chain was obtained from a study of beta chain features in type 1 diabetes. Study results and caveats: When cDNA is sequenced, cells with high TCR expression could be over-represented. Diminished insertions and augmented deletions at VDJ junctions characterized type 1 diabetes patients. Shorter TCRB CDR3s, moderately but significantly so, marked every one of the four CD4+ subsets in Type 1 diabetes patients.

Via the markers CD45RO/CCR7/CD25/CD127/CD95/CD27, stem cell-like memory, regulatory, central memory and naive CD4+ cells were sorted. As every portion of the isolated RNA was reverse transcribed, the sequencing read expressed TCRB transcripts. The data were produced by immunoSEQ multiplex PCR, yet TCRdb's version contains in-frame clones alone and is incomplete. The profile shows about 350,000 clones, 15% to 20% of them singletons. This CDR3 is 14 amino acids long. Looked up from germline, CDR1 is SGDLS and CDR2 is YYNGEE. Trimming took 0 bases from V and 3 from J, leaving 10 bases between them. This clone was detected only a few times. The antigen remains unidentified. Other DNA sequences within the sample encode an identical CDR3.

Sequencing was carried out using naive CD4+ T cells from blood. The rearrangement links TRBV9 to TRBJ2-7; tentatively, D is TRBD2 (7 bases). This clonotype was obtained from a woman in her late teens or twenties in good health. Here the CDR3 reads CASSVGEGVYEQYF. Here the CDR3 DNA reads TGTGCCAGCAGCGTAGGGGAGGGGGTCTACGAGCAGTACTTC.